This TCR beta chain was recovered during a study of OX40 agonist ivuxolimab in advanced cancers. Across the whole study: Ivuxolimab, which patients received intravenously every 2 weeks, was dosed at 0.01 to 10 mg/kg.

Clones were sequenced by immunoSEQ multiplex PCR, and TCRdb holds only the in-frame ones, with some missing. The sample includes 55,000 to 65,000 clones, over 75% seen only once; the top ten take approximately 6%. The sample consisted of CD4+ or CD8+ T cells sorted from blood, taken in a trial of the OX40 agonist ivuxolimab. The clonotype was recovered from an adult with an advanced solid tumor such as melanoma, head and neck, liver or kidney cancer.

As DNA, the CDR3 is TGTGCCAGCAGCTCCTACGAGGACCAAGAGACCCAGTACTTC. Translation: CASSSYEDQETQYF. The gene calls are TRBV11-3 and TRBJ2-5, with D unresolved. V lost 4 bases to trimming and J lost 0 bases, with 9 bases between them. The V gene's germline CDR1 is SGHNT and CDR2 YENEEA. The CDR3 extends over 14 amino acids.